Presented here are 23 T cell receptor beta chains from one specimen sequenced in a study of human versus mouse CDR3 diversity and MHC coevolution. Assay: immunoSEQ multiplex PCR; the TCRdb copy retains only in-frame clones and omits some. The profile shows fewer than 80,000 clones, 85% to 95% of them singletons. The material sequenced was naive CD4+ T cells from blood. Subset defined: CD45RO-negative CD62L-positive naive CD4 T cells. These receptors originate from a person aged 25 to 75 in good health.

As DNA, the CDR3 is TGCGCCAGCAGGGACGACAGACTAGCCAAAAACATTCAGTACTTC. It yields the protein CASRDDRLAKNIQYF. The chain joins TRBV23-1 to TRBJ2-4, with D possibly being TRBD1 (5 bases). TRBV23-1 is known as an ORF, though its function is uncertain. Trimming took off 6 bases at V and 0 bases at J, with 12 bases between the two ends. The CDR3 totals 15 residues.

V and J are TRBV5-4 and TRBJ2-2; 10 bases are a match to TRBD1. CDR3 length: 17 amino acids. Germline loops: CDR1 SGHNT, CDR2 YYREEE (reference sequence). V shed 0 bases, J shed 5 bases, and the junction held 7 bases outside the gene matches. CDR3 coding DNA: TGTGCCAGCAGCTTGGCCCCGGGACAGGGGAATACCGGGGAGCTGTTTTTT. This translates into CASSLAPGQGNTGELFF. Together with reference TRBV5-4 and TRBJ2-2, the CDR3 gives the full variable domain: ETGVTQSPTHLIKTRGQQVTLRCSSQSGHNTVSWYQQALGQGPQFIFQYYREEENGRGNFPPRFSGLQFPNYSSELNVNALELDDSALYLCASSLAPGQGNTGELFFGEGSRLTVL.

The chain joins TRBV10-1 to TRBJ2-1; 11 bases agree with TRBD2. With V trimmed by 6 bases and J by 0 bases, 13 bases remained unmatched. The CDR3 is 19 residues long. Germline V lookup: CDR1 WNHNN, CDR2 SYGVQD (reference sequence). CDR3 residues: CASRGTSGGVPLSYNEQFF. The CDR3 DNA reads TGCGCCAGCAGGGGGACTAGCGGAGGGGTTCCCCTCTCCTACAATGAGCAGTTCTTC.

The chain links TRBV30 to TRBJ1-2, with D unclear. The CDR3 is 12 amino acids. Germline CDR1 GTSNPN, CDR2 SVGIG (reference sequence). Deletions cut 0 bases from V and 8 bases from J, with 10 bases between. Here the CDR3 reads CAWSVHGVGYTF. In nucleotides, the CDR3 is TGTGCCTGGAGTGTACACGGGGTAGGCTACACCTTC.

This chain uses TRBV11-2 with TRBJ2-1; TRBD1 is a possible D gene (6 bases). Germline CDR1 is SGHAT and CDR2 is FQNNGV. V lost 5 bases and J 2 bases, leaving 16 bases between the germline ends. The CDR3 covers 16 residues. The DNA of the CDR3 is TGTGCCAGCAGCCAGAGTCAGGGGCTAGCCTACAATGAGCAGTTCTTC. Translating gives CASSQSQGLAYNEQFF.

The chain recombines TRBV18 with TRBJ2-7, with TRBD1 identical over 8 bases. V lost 5 bases, J lost 4 bases, and 10 bases stayed unmatched. Per the germline V gene, CDR1 is KGHSH and CDR2 is LQKENI. There are 15 residues in the CDR3. The CDR3 sequence is CASSYPGTGNYEQYF. CDR3 bases: TGTGCCAGCTCATATCCCGGGACAGGAAATTACGAGCAGTACTTC.

The genes are TRBV6-5 and TRBJ1-3, with D perhaps matching TRBD1 (6 bases). Germline-derived CDR1 and CDR2 are MNHEY and SVGAGI. With 3 bases removed from V and 3 bases from J, the gap between germline ends came to 9 bases. There are 14 residues in the CDR3. Written as DNA, the CDR3 is TGTGCCAGCAGTTATGCAGGGGTTGGAAACACCATATATTTT. Encoded protein: CASSYAGVGNTIYF.

The chain recombines TRBV19 with TRBJ2-7, with a weak D call TRBD1 (5 bases). CDR3 length: 13 amino acids. Per germline, CDR1 LNHDA and CDR2 SQIVND (reference sequence). Trimming cost V 9 bases and J 6 bases, with 18 bases left between them. The CDR3 reads CARWAGIIAEQYF. Here the CDR3 DNA reads TGTGCCAGGTGGGCAGGGATCATAGCCGAGCAGTACTTC.

The chain couples TRBV6-1 to TRBJ2-2; 10 bases map to TRBD2. The CDR3 spans 15 residues. The V gene's germline CDR1 is MNHNS and CDR2 SASEGT. Unmatched junction bases numbered 4, after V lost 5 bases and J lost 4 bases. The CDR3 spells CASSSAGGRTGELFF. The CDR3 nucleotides read TGTGCCAGCAGTTCAGCGGGAGGGCGCACCGGGGAGCTGTTTTTT.

The chain links TRBV27 to TRBJ1-1; D not resolved. Trimming cost V 5 bases and J 1 base, with 8 bases left between them. Germline loops: CDR1 MNHEY, CDR2 SMNVEV (reference sequence). There are 13 residues in the CDR3. The CDR3 DNA reads as TGTGCCAGCAGTCTTAGGAGGAACACTGAAGCTTTCTTT. This sequence encodes CASSLRRNTEAFF.

The chain recombines TRBV5-4 with TRBJ1-6; D possibly corresponds to TRBD1 (6 bases). Germline CDR1 SGHNT, CDR2 YYREEE (reference sequence). V was cut by 0 bases and J by 1 base, with 17 bases left in between. This CDR3 region has 19 residues. CDR3 loop: CASSLGTGHKASYNSPLHF. CDR3 DNA: TGTGCCAGCAGCTTGGGTACGGGACACAAGGCTTCCTATAATTCACCCCTCCACTTT.

As concerns this clone: The same CDR3 also results from other DNA sequences found in this sample. J is TRBJ1-5 and V is TRBV7-9; TRBD1 aligns across 8 bases. The V gene end was trimmed by 5 bases and the J gene end by 0 bases; junction bases not matched to a gene: 9. Looked up from germline, CDR1 is SEHNR and CDR2 is FQNEAQ (reference sequence). The length of the CDR3 is 17 residues. The CDR3 DNA reads as TGTGCCAGCAGCAGCGACAGGGGATGGGATAGCAATCAGCCCCAGCATTTT. This gives the protein CASSSDRGWDSNQPQHF.

The chain carries TRBV5-4 and TRBJ2-2, with TRBD1 identical over 9 bases. The V gene's germline CDR1 is SGHNT and CDR2 YYREEE (reference sequence). Trimming took 4 bases from V and 2 from J; bases not matched to a gene: 3. This CDR3 has 15 residues. CDR3 bases: TGTGCCAGCAGCGAGGGACAGGGAAACACCGGGGAGCTGTTTTTT. Its translation: CASSEGQGNTGELFF.

This clone was seen only once. CDR3 amino acids: CASSLVPGGTGELFF. CDR3 bases: TGCGCCAGCAGCTTGGTGCCCGGGGGTACCGGGGAGCTGTTTTTT. The genes are TRBV5-1 and TRBJ2-2, with D perhaps matching TRBD2 (6 bases). CDR3 size: 15 residues. In germline, CDR1 is SGHRS, CDR2 YFSETQ. V lost 0 bases and J 5 bases, leaving 11 bases between the germline ends. Supplemented by reference TRBV5-1 and TRBJ2-2, the full variable domain reads KAGVTQTPRYLIKTRGQQVTLSCSPISGHRSVSWYQQTPGQGLQFLFEYFSETQRNKGNFPGRFSGRQFSNSRSEMNVSTLELGDSALYLCASSLVPGGTGELFFGEGSRLTVL.

This rearrangement joins TRBV30 to TRBJ2-7, with 9 bases aligning to TRBD2. Germline CDR1 GTSNPN, CDR2 SVGIG (reference sequence). After removal of 4 bases from V and 9 bases from J, the junction contained 10 bases not matched to a gene. CDR3 size: 13 residues. The DNA of the CDR3 is TGTGCCTGGAACCCGGGACTAGCCCCGAGGCAGTACTTC. This gives the protein CAWNPGLAPRQYF. Based on the CDR3 plus reference TRBV30 and TRBJ2-7, the full variable domain is SQTIHQWPATLVQPVGSPLSLECTVEGTSNPNLYWYRQAAGRGLQLLFYSVGIGQISSEVPQNLSASRPQDRQFILSSKKLLLSDSGFYLCAWNPGLAPRQYFGPGTRLTVT.

The chain carries TRBV4-1 and TRBJ1-5; 9 bases map to TRBD1. The CDR3 contains 16 residues. The germline gives CDR1 MGHRA, CDR2 YSYEKL. J gave up 2 bases and V 3 bases, and 5 bases lay outside the gene matches. The CDR3 region is CASSQVGQGGNQPQHF. The CDR3 DNA reads TGCGCCAGCAGCCAGGTGGGACAGGGCGGCAATCAGCCCCAGCATTTT.

V gene TRBV7-3 combines with J gene TRBJ2-3, with TRBD2 identical over 14 bases. The CDR3 runs to 18 residues. The V segment lost 1 base and the J segment 4 bases; nucleotides outside the gene matches: 7. Germline loops: CDR1 SGHTA, CDR2 FQGTGA. CDR3 in DNA: TGTGCCAGCAGCTTAAATTTGGGACTAGCGGGGGACCCAGATACGCAGTATTTT. This sequence encodes CASSLNLGLAGDPDTQYF. The variable domain in full, completed from reference TRBV7-3 and TRBJ2-3, reads GAGVSQTPSNKVTEKGKYVELRCDPISGHTALYWYRQSLGQGPEFLIYFQGTGAADDSGLPNDRFFAVRPEGSVSTLKIQRTERGDSAVYLCASSLNLGLAGDPDTQYFGPGTRLTVL.

This rearrangement joins TRBV2 to TRBJ1-1; D not resolved. This CDR3 is 11 amino acids long. The germline V and J ends were trimmed by 7 bases and 3 bases, with 6 bases remaining between them. Germline lookup yields CDR1 SNHLY and CDR2 FYNNEI. CDR3 in amino acids: CASKSDTEAFF. For the CDR3, the DNA is TGTGCCAGCAAGAGTGACACTGAAGCTTTCTTT.

The rearrangement uses TRBV27 and TRBJ1-2, with D possibly matching TRBD1 (5 bases). Per the germline V gene, CDR1 is MNHEY and CDR2 is SMNVEV (reference sequence). V was cut by 6 bases and J by 5 bases, with 16 bases left in between. The CDR3 runs to 14 residues. The CDR3 sequence: CASRLDKAPYGYTF. In DNA, the CDR3 is TGTGCCAGCAGGTTGGACAAGGCCCCATATGGCTACACCTTC.

The genes are TRBV6-1 and TRBJ1-5; D unclear. CDR1 MNHNS and CDR2 SASEGT come from the germline V gene. The CDR3 totals 13 residues. Trimming left V 0 bases short and J 4 bases short, with 4 bases between. CDR3 in amino acids: CASSEALNQPQHF. DNA for the CDR3: TGTGCCAGCAGTGAAGCCCTGAATCAGCCCCAGCATTTT.

V is TRBV28 and J is TRBJ2-7; 15 nucleotides agree with TRBD2. The CDR3 is 20 amino acids. Trimming removed 6 bases from V and 3 bases from J; junction bases left unmatched: 18. Germline-derived CDR1 and CDR2 are MDHEN and SYDVKM. The CDR3 sequence is CASSPPGLAGGLGAHYEQYF. The CDR3 nucleotides read TGTGCCAGCAGCCCCCCCGGACTAGCGGGAGGGCTGGGAGCTCACTACGAGCAGTACTTC. Looking up the rest from reference TRBV28 and TRBJ2-7 gives the full variable domain: DVKVTQSSRYLVKRTGEKVFLECVQDMDHENMFWYRQDPGLGLRLIYFSYDVKMKEKGDIPEGYSVSREKKERFSLILESASTNQTSMYLCASSPPGLAGGLGAHYEQYFGPGTRLTVT.

The chain links TRBV6-1 to TRBJ1-5, with TRBD1 matching over 7 bases. J gave up 1 base and V 4 bases, and 7 bases lay outside the gene matches. This CDR3 has 16 residues. Germline CDR1 MNHNS, CDR2 SASEGT. CDR3 sequence: CASSAYPQGSNQPQHF. In DNA form, the CDR3 reads TGTGCCAGCAGTGCCTACCCACAGGGGAGCAATCAGCCCCAGCATTTT.

The chain couples TRBV18 to TRBJ1-5; D is uncertain. Trimming left V 3 bases short and J 3 bases short, with 12 bases between. The CDR3 spans 15 residues. Germline CDR1 and CDR2: KGHSH and LQKENI. The CDR3 spells CASSPSSGINQPQHF. CDR3 sequence (DNA): TGTGCCAGCTCACCTTCGTCGGGTATCAATCAGCCCCAGCATTTT. The full variable domain, in which reference TRBV18 and TRBJ1-5 provide the parts outside the CDR3, is NAGVMQNPRHLVRRRGQEARLRCSPMKGHSHVYWYRQLPEEGLKFMVYLQKENIIDESGMPKERFSAEFPKEGPSILRIQQVVRGDSAAYFCASSPSSGINQPQHFGDGTRLSIL.